These 16 T cell receptor beta chains came from one sample sequenced in a study of early T cells in non-severe SARS-CoV-2 infection. TCRdb passed the 5' RACE reads through MiXCR, listing each CDR3 protein once. The sample comprises 74,000 or so distinct CDR3 sequences, 11% of which are singletons, and 3.5% to 4% rests with the top ten. The sequencing sample was made of whole blood. These receptors were taken from an adult who was a healthcare worker with PCR-confirmed SARS-CoV-2 infection or an uninfected control (not recorded which).

The chain links TRBV19 to TRBJ2-2; TRBD2 agrees at 7 bases. J lost 2 bases, V lost 5 bases, and 5 bases had no gene match. Germline CDR1 LNHDA, CDR2 SQIVND (reference sequence). This CDR3 region has 15 residues. Here the CDR3 DNA reads TGTGCCAGTAGTTCAGGACTAGTAAACACCGGGGAGCTGTTTTTT. Amino acid sequence: CASSSGLVNTGELFF.

The CDR3 sequence is CASSTAHEQYF. As DNA, the CDR3 is TGTGCCAGTAGTACCGCCCACGAGCAGTACTTC. The gene calls are TRBV19 and TRBJ2-7; no reliable D call. Germline CDR1 reads LNHDA; CDR2 reads SQIVND (reference sequence). The CDR3 sequence is 11 residues long. Trimming stripped 4 bases from V and 5 bases from J, with 6 bases between.

This clonotype was recorded only once. This sequence joins TRBV5-6 and TRBJ2-3; 7 bases are shared with TRBD2. The junction had 8 bases not matched to a gene; V was cut back by 1 base and J by 3 bases. The V gene's germline CDR1 is SGHDT and CDR2 YYEEEE. The CDR3 totals 16 residues. The CDR3 protein is CASSLYAGVRTDTQYF. The CDR3 DNA reads as TGTGCCAGCAGCTTGTACGCGGGAGTGAGGACAGATACGCAGTATTTT.

In this sample, this clonotype turned up many times. For the CDR3, the DNA is TGTGCCAGCAGCGCACAGGGTTACAATGAGCAGTTCTTC. Amino acid sequence: CASSAQGYNEQFF. The rearrangement uses TRBV9 and TRBJ2-1; tentative D call: TRBD1 (6 bases). Trimming took 3 bases from V and 4 from J, leaving 8 bases between them. Germline CDR1 reads SGDLS; CDR2 reads YYNGEE. The CDR3 has 13 amino acids.

In this sample, this clonotype turned up a few times. The J gene is TRBJ1-3, the V gene TRBV6-1; 11 bases are shared with TRBD1. The germline CDR1 and CDR2 sequences are MNHNS and SASEGT. The J segment lost 4 bases and the V segment lost 3 bases, leaving 2 bases of the junction unmatched. This CDR3 region has 15 residues. DNA of the CDR3: TGTGCCAGCAGTGAGGGGACAGGGGGAGGAAACACCATATATTTT. Protein product: CASSEGTGGGNTIYF.

The sample holds many counts of this clonotype. The chain uses TRBV28 and TRBJ2-7; perhaps TRBD2 as D (5 bases). Trimming pared 6 bases from V and 7 bases from J, leaving 19 bases between. The germline gives CDR1 MDHEN, CDR2 SYDVKM. The CDR3 is made up of 14 amino acids. The CDR3 coding sequence is TGTGCCAGCAGATCGGGCGGTAAGACGGGGGAGCAGTACTTC. Encoded protein: CASRSGGKTGEQYF.

The rearrangement uses TRBV7-2 and TRBJ2-3; D remains unclear. The CDR3 length is 16 residues. Trimming shortened V by 2 bases and J by 2 bases, and 14 bases separated the two germline ends. Germline CDR1 is SGHTA and CDR2 is FQGNSA. The CDR3 loop reads CASSLIGAGYTDTQYF. In nucleotides, the CDR3 is TGTGCCAGCAGCTTAATCGGAGCCGGGTACACAGATACGCAGTATTTT.

The sample holds many counts of this clonotype. DNA for the CDR3: TGTGCCAGCAGTGTAGCTAAAGGCTCTGGAAACACCATATATTTT. This gives the protein CASSVAKGSGNTIYF. The chain combines TRBV2 with TRBJ1-3; D ambiguous. Trimming stripped 4 bases from V and 0 bases from J, with 10 bases between. In germline, CDR1 is SNHLY, CDR2 FYNNEI. The CDR3 loop spans 15 amino acids.

This clonotype was counted many times. J is TRBJ2-3 and V is TRBV6-4; D might be TRBD1 (5 bases). The length of the CDR3 is 17 residues. The V end lost 6 bases, the J end lost 2 bases, and 21 bases lay between the germline ends. Germline V gene sequence: CDR1 MRHNA, CDR2 SNTAGT. CDR3 sequence: CASSTTPPSTDTDTQYF. DNA of the CDR3: TGTGCCAGCAGCACCACTCCCCCCTCGACAGACACAGATACGCAGTATTTT.

The rearrangement links TRBV11-2 to TRBJ2-3; the D is unclear. Trimming left V 3 bases short and J 6 bases short, with 10 bases between. The V gene's germline CDR1 is SGHAT and CDR2 FQNNGV. The CDR3 spans 13 residues. Here the CDR3 reads CASSLIRVDTQYF. The CDR3 DNA reads as TGTGCCAGCAGCTTGATCAGAGTGGATACGCAGTATTTT.

This clonotype occurred many times. V and J are TRBV29-1 and TRBJ1-1, with no clear D. Germline V gene lookup returns CDR1 SQVTM and CDR2 ANQGSEA. V lost 5 bases to trimming and J lost 4 bases, with 11 bases between them. This CDR3 region has 12 residues. CDR3: CSVLHGPTEAFF. CDR3 DNA sequence: TGCAGCGTTTTACATGGACCCACTGAAGCTTTCTTT.

The sample holds many counts of this clonotype. The chain links TRBV5-1 to TRBJ2-7, with 11 bases fitting TRBD2. Germline assignment: CDR1 SGHRS and CDR2 YFSETQ. The CDR3 is 15 residues long. Trimming removed 7 bases from V and 3 bases from J; junction bases left unmatched: 9. CDR3: CASPTGTSGFYEQYF. The CDR3, as DNA: TGCGCCAGCCCTACCGGGACTAGCGGCTTCTACGAGCAGTACTTC.

The chain carries TRBV20-1 and TRBJ2-2, with D possibly being TRBD1 or TRBD2 (7 bases each). Between the trimmed V and J ends, which lost 5 bases and 4 bases, there was a span of 20 bases. Germline CDR1 DFQATT, CDR2 SNEGSKA (reference sequence). CDR3 length: 16 residues. In DNA form, the CDR3 reads TGCAGTGCTCTTTCCCCCGGGGGGACAGCCACCGGGGAGCTGTTTTTT. This sequence encodes CSALSPGGTATGELFF.

This clonotype was counted at least ten times. The chain is built from TRBV4-1 and TRBJ2-7; the D is unclear. The germline V gene encodes CDR1 MGHRA and CDR2 YSYEKL. The V and J ends lost 1 base and 5 bases respectively, with 9 bases between them. The CDR3 extends over 13 amino acids. CDR3 sequence (DNA): TGCGCCAGCAGCCAAGTTCAAGAAGACGAGCAGTACTTC. Amino acid sequence: CASSQVQEDEQYF.

This clonotype was detected many times. The chain recombines TRBV7-9 with TRBJ2-5, with TRBD2 identical over 8 bases. V shed 3 bases, J shed 5 bases, and the junction held 11 bases outside the gene matches. Germline loops: CDR1 SEHNR, CDR2 FQNEAQ (reference sequence). This CDR3 comprises 16 residues. CDR3 loop: CASSLNQGLVGETQYF. The CDR3 DNA is TGTGCCAGCAGCTTGAATCAGGGACTAGTCGGTGAGACCCAGTACTTC.

The table lists this clonotype with many counts. V gene TRBV12-3 or TRBV12-4 combines with J gene TRBJ2-5; 8 positions match TRBD2. This CDR3 is built from 16 residues. Trimming removed 2 bases from V and 1 base from J; junction bases left unmatched: 6. This CDR3 is CASSLSSGSPQETQYF. In DNA, the CDR3 is TGTGCCAGCAGTTTAAGCAGCGGGAGCCCCCAAGAGACCCAGTACTTC.